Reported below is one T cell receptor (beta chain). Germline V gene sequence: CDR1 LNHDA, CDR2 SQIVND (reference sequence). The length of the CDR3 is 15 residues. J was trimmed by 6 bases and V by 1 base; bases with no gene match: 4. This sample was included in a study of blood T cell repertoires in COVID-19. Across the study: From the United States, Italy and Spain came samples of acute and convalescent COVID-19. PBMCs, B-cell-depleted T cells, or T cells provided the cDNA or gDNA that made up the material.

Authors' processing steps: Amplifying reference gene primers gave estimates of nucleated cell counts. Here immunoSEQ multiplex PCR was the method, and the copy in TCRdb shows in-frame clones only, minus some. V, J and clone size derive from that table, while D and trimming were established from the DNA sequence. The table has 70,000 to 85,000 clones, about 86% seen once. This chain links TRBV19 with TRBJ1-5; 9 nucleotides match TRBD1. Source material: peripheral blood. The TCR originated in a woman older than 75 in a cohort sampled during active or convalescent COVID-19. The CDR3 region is CASSIGTGGFQPQHF. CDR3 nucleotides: TGTGCCAGTAGTATAGGTACAGGGGGCTTTCAGCCCCAGCATTTT. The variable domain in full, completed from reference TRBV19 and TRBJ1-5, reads DGGITQSPKYLFRKEGQNVTLSCEQNLNHDAMYWYRQDPGQGLRLIYYSQIVNDFQKGDIAEGYSVSREKKESFPLTVTSAQKNPTAFYLCASSIGTGGFQPQHFGDGTRLSIL.